Presented here are 18 T cell receptor beta chains from one specimen sequenced in a study of blood T cell repertoires in COVID-19. Assay used: immunoSEQ multiplex PCR; TCRdb lists only in-frame clones, some missing. The data contain 200,000 to 250,000 clones, 65% to 85% of them seen just once; the ten biggest clones take up around 3.4%. The sample was PBMCs or T cells enriched from blood (not recorded which). Receptors were obtained from a woman in her fifties or sixties who had recovered from COVID-19.

V usage is TRBV3-1 (or the pseudogene TRBV3-2) and J usage is TRBJ2-7, with a weak D call TRBD2 (5 bases). CDR1 is LGHDT and CDR2 is YNNKEL in the germline V gene (reference sequence). Between the trimmed V and J ends, which lost 0 bases and 3 bases, there was a span of 9 bases. This CDR3 has 14 amino acids. CDR3 sequence (DNA): TGTGCCAGCAGCCAAGATTCGGGGAACTACGAGCAGTACTTC. Translated, it gives CASSQDSGNYEQYF.

This chain links TRBV11-2 with TRBJ2-2; possible D gene TRBD2, 6 bases. Trimming took off 5 bases at V and 5 bases at J, with 18 bases between the two ends. The length of the CDR3 is 16 residues. Germline values: CDR1 SGHAT, CDR2 FQNNGV. CDR3 loop: CASSPPVTSRTGELFF. The DNA of the CDR3 is TGTGCCAGCAGCCCGCCCGTTACTAGCCGGACCGGGGAGCTGTTTTTT.

This clone was seen just once. The rearrangement uses TRBV7-3 and TRBJ2-7, with D possibly TRBD2 on 5 matching bases. CDR1 is SGHTA, CDR2 FQGTGA, per germline. The CDR3 has 13 amino acids. Trimming removed 4 bases at V and 4 bases at J, with 11 bases between. CDR3: CASSSGLNYEQYF. In DNA form, the CDR3 reads TGTGCCAGCAGCTCAGGACTGAATTACGAGCAGTACTTC. Complete variable domain (other parts from reference TRBV7-3 and TRBJ2-7): GAGVSQTPSNKVTEKGKYVELRCDPISGHTALYWYRQSLGQGPEFLIYFQGTGAADDSGLPNDRFFAVRPEGSVSTLKIQRTERGDSAVYLCASSSGLNYEQYFGPGTRLTVT.

This chain uses TRBV6-5 with TRBJ2-6, with D tentatively TRBD1 (6 bases). This CDR3 has 13 residues. Per the germline V gene, CDR1 is MNHEY and CDR2 is SVGAGI. With 8 bases removed from V and 5 bases from J, the gap between germline ends came to 10 bases. The CDR3 DNA is TGTGCCAGCGCCCGGGACAGGGCCAACGTCCTGACTTTC. The encoded protein is CASARDRANVLTF.

This chain links TRBV4-3 with TRBJ1-6; 12 bases match TRBD1. Germline values: CDR1 LGHNA, CDR2 YSLEER. V was clipped by 3 bases and J by 4 bases; unmatched bases: 7. This CDR3 region has 18 residues. The CDR3 protein is CASSHLPGQGAYNSPLHF. Here the CDR3 DNA reads TGCGCCAGCAGCCATCTCCCGGGACAGGGGGCTTATAATTCACCCCTCCACTTT.

V gene TRBV5-4 combines with J gene TRBJ1-2; 7 bases are a match to TRBD1. Per the germline V gene, CDR1 is SGHNT and CDR2 is YYREEE (reference sequence). V gave up 1 base and J gave up 0 bases; unmatched junction bases: 9. This CDR3 has 17 residues. The CDR3 region has the DNA TGTGCCAGCAGCTTGACCGGGACAGTTTCCACTAACTATGGCTACACCTTC. Residues: CASSLTGTVSTNYGYTF.

This chain links TRBV19 with TRBJ1-4; D is possibly TRBD1 (5 bases). The CDR3 has 14 amino acids. V lost 4 bases and J lost 2, with 8 bases in between. Germline CDR1 is LNHDA and CDR2 is SQIVND (reference sequence). This CDR3 is CASSNAGTNEKLFF. As DNA, the CDR3 is TGTGCCAGTAGTAACGCAGGGACTAATGAAAAACTGTTTTTT.

The DNA for the CDR3 is TGTGCCAGCAGCCCCCGGGTGAGGTCCGGTGATACGCAGTATTTT. This translates into CASSPRVRSGDTQYF. This chain connects TRBV21-1 to TRBJ2-3; the table's D call, TRBD2, was not checked against the DNA. TRBV21-1 is a listed pseudogene. CDR3 size: 15 residues.

In its sample, this clone was seen once. The V and J genes are TRBV20-1 and TRBJ2-1; no firm D call. The V gene lost 7 bases and the J gene lost 0 bases, with 4 bases spanning the gap. The CDR3 has 11 residues. Germline CDR1 reads DFQATT; CDR2 reads SNEGSKA (reference sequence). CDR3 in DNA: TGCAGTGTCGGCTCCTACAATGAGCAGTTCTTC. Protein product: CSVGSYNEQFF.

The chain joins TRBV27 to TRBJ2-3; 12 bases line up with TRBD2. Germline CDR1 and CDR2: MNHEY and SMNVEV (reference sequence). The CDR3 runs to 13 residues. CDR3 region: CAVLTGLAGGVYF. The CDR3, as DNA: TGTGCTGTACTTACCGGGCTAGCGGGGGGGGTATATTTT.

In this sample, this clone turned up a few times. The chain joins TRBV2 to TRBJ2-7; 8 bases agree with TRBD2. This CDR3 has 14 residues. Trimming cost V 7 bases and J 1 base; bases outside gene matches: 6. Germline CDR1 SNHLY, CDR2 FYNNEI. The CDR3 region is CASILTSASYEQYF. The CDR3 coding sequence is TGTGCCAGCATCTTGACTAGCGCTTCCTACGAGCAGTACTTC. Full variable domain (missing parts from reference TRBV2 and TRBJ2-7): EPEVTQTPSHQVTQMGQEVILRCVPISNHLYFYWYRQILGQKVEFLVSFYNNEISEKSEIFDDQFSVERPDGSNFTLKIRSTKLEDSAMYFCASILTSASYEQYFGPGTRLTVT.

The chain has TRBV4-2 and TRBJ2-1; D remains unclear. Trimming took off 3 bases at V and 6 bases at J, with 9 bases between the two ends. This CDR3 contains 13 residues. The germline V gene has CDR1 LGHNA and CDR2 YNFKEQ. The CDR3 DNA follows: TGTGCCAGCAGCCACGATCTGAGCAATGAGCAGTTCTTC. This translates into CASSHDLSNEQFF.

V usage is TRBV5-1 and J usage is TRBJ1-6; no clear D gene. The CDR3 is 13 amino acids. Trimming took 4 bases from V and 8 from J, leaving 10 bases between them. Germline assignment: CDR1 SGHRS and CDR2 YFSETQ. CDR3 sequence reads: CASSPGTDSPLHF. The CDR3 DNA is TGCGCCAGCAGCCCGGGAACGGATTCACCCCTCCACTTT.

This clone has just a few counts. The gene calls are TRBV19 and TRBJ2-1, with TRBD2 matching over 11 bases. The V gene end was trimmed by 5 bases and the J gene end by 0 bases; junction bases not matched to a gene: 12. Germline V gives CDR1 LNHDA, CDR2 SQIVND (reference sequence). CDR3 length: 19 amino acids. The CDR3 reads CASSAGLAGVSRSYNEQFF. In DNA form, the CDR3 reads TGTGCCAGTAGTGCCGGACTAGCGGGTGTCTCTCGCTCCTACAATGAGCAGTTCTTC. The full variable domain, completed using reference TRBV19 and TRBJ2-1, is DGGITQSPKYLFRKEGQNVTLSCEQNLNHDAMYWYRQDPGQGLRLIYYSQIVNDFQKGDIAEGYSVSREKKESFPLTVTSAQKNPTAFYLCASSAGLAGVSRSYNEQFFGPGTRLTVL.

J is TRBJ2-7 and V is TRBV7-8, with D perhaps TRBD1 (6 bases). V lost 5 bases, J lost 1 base, and 12 bases lay in between. The CDR3 contains 14 residues. The germline V gene has CDR1 SGHVS and CDR2 FQNEAQ. CDR3 sequence reads: CASSRDRTSYEQYF. The DNA of the CDR3 is TGTGCCAGCAGCCGCGACAGGACTTCCTACGAGCAGTACTTC.

The chain employs TRBV2 and TRBJ1-5, with 8 bases lining up with TRBD1. From germline, CDR1 is SNHLY and CDR2 FYNNEI. The CDR3 is made up of 13 amino acids. CDR3 nucleotide sequence: TGTGCTGCCGCAGGGGGCCCTAATCAGCCCCAGCATTTT. This gives the protein CAAAGGPNQPQHF.

The rearrangement links TRBV2 to TRBJ2-1; 7 positions match TRBD2. The CDR3 sequence is 15 residues long. The ends lost 6 bases at V and 0 bases at J; junction bases unmatched: 5. Germline V CDR1 and CDR2: SNHLY, FYNNEI. The CDR3 DNA follows: TGTGCCAGCAGGGCTAGCGGAAGCTCCTACAATGAGCAGTTCTTC. Its translation is CASRASGSSYNEQFF.

This chain connects TRBV28 to TRBJ2-1, with 8 bases identical to TRBD2. The V gene end was trimmed by 6 bases and the J gene end by 0 bases; junction bases not matched to a gene: 1. The CDR3 runs to 14 residues. CDR1 is MDHEN and CDR2 is SYDVKM in the germline V gene. The CDR3 sequence is CASRSGSSYNEQFF. CDR3 sequence (DNA): TGTGCCAGCAGGAGCGGGAGCTCCTACAATGAGCAGTTCTTC.